This TCR beta chain was sequenced during a study of blood T cell repertoires in COVID-19. This CDR3 comprises 14 residues. The germline V gene has CDR1 SQVTM and CDR2 ANQGSEA. Trimming pared 0 bases from V and 7 bases from J, leaving 12 bases between. In the original processing: Amplifying reference gene primers gave estimates of nucleated cell counts. Some clones are missing from TCRdb's copy, which holds only in-frame ones; the method was immunoSEQ multiplex PCR. D and trimming come from the DNA, and the V and J calls and clone size come from that table. This table holds some 290,000 clones, 90% to 95% found once.

The sequence was obtained from a young woman who had been exposed to COVID-19. The sequencing input was PBMCs or T cells enriched from blood (not recorded which). V gene TRBV29-1 combines with J gene TRBJ1-4; D may be TRBD1 (5 bases). The CDR3 here is CSVEDPGGGEKLFF. In DNA form, the CDR3 reads TGCAGCGTTGAAGATCCGGGGGGAGGTGAAAAACTGTTTTTT.